The T cell receptor (beta chain) described here comes from a study of early T cells in non-severe SARS-CoV-2 infection (dated by TCRdb to about 2021). As for the study more broadly: Because TCR sequencing relied on bulk RNA taken from unsorted whole blood, pairing of alpha and beta chains was not possible. Broad study findings and their caveats: VDJdb matching was skewed toward anti-spike CD8 responses, so virus-specific expansions were likely underestimated and private and CD4 specificities were missed.

A case-control design nested within a healthcare worker cohort in London, UK, was used, with weekly nasopharyngeal swab PCR tests and blood sampling performed. Healthcare workers were recruited during the week of the UK lockdown, between 23 and 31 March 2020, and followed weekly for up to about 15 weeks. Concerning this clonotype itself: The target of this receptor is not known. Within one base of it there is no much larger clone, and no base qualities were kept.

Libraries were prepared through 5' RACE. Sequencing took place on a NextSeq 500. To correct for sequencing error and PCR bias, the TCR library protocol tagged individual cDNA molecules with unique molecular identifiers. Sequencing covered both TCR alpha and beta chains, and within each sample the abundances of alpha and beta sequences were tightly co-correlated. The authors' pipeline ran thus. V gene, J gene and CDR3 annotation of TCR sequences was performed with Decombinator V4. Expanded TCRs were defined as changing significantly between any two time points under a Poisson model with p below 0.0001. TCR abundances were normalised to the total number of TCRs sequenced per sample and were expressed as counts per million. MAIT TCRs were defined by TRAV1-2 paired with TRAJ12, TRAJ20 or TRAJ33, and iNKT TCRs by TRAV10 paired with TRAJ18. VDJdb, accessed 1 November 2021, was searched for CMV, EBV and SARS-CoV-2 annotated TCRs, with TCRs annotated for multiple antigens excluded. Starting from the raw public reads, TCRdb applied fastp trimming at Q25, assembled clones with MiXCR and retained in-frame beta chains. Each entry is one CDR3 protein sequence, shown with its most common DNA and genes. The V and J calls follow TCRdb's processing rather than the paper's. In this sample the table shows under 60,000 distinct CDR3 sequences, 13% of which occur a single time. 9.5% to 13% of the sample is taken by the ten largest.

CDR1 and CDR2, looked up from the germline V gene, are SNHLY and FYNNEI. The CDR3 runs 12 amino acids, cysteine and phenylalanine included. Left in the record is the CDR3 DNA by itself, 36 bases read in frame from the first base. Deletion took 3 bases off V and 11 bases off J, with a span of 12 bases between the germline ends. The TCR comes from an adult who was a healthcare worker with PCR-confirmed SARS-CoV-2 infection or an uninfected control (not recorded which). The sequencing input was whole blood. The rearranged segments are TRBV2 and TRBJ2-3, with the D segment possibly TRBD1 or TRBD2, each aligning over 5 bases. The CDR3 amino acid sequence is: CASSDGTPMQYF. The DNA sequence follows: TGTGCCAGCAGTGACGGGACCCCAATGCAGTATTTT.